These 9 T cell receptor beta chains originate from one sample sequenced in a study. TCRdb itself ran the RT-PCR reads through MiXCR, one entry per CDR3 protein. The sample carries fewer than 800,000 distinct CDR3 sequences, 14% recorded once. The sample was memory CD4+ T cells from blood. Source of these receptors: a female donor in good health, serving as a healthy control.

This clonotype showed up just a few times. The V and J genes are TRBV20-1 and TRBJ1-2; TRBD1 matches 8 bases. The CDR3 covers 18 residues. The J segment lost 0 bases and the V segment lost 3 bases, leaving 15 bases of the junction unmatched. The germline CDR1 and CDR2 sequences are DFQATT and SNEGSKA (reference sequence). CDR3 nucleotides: TGCAGTGCTAGTGCCCTTGGCAGGGGGCTATCATCTAACTATGGCTACACCTTC. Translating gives CSASALGRGLSSNYGYTF.

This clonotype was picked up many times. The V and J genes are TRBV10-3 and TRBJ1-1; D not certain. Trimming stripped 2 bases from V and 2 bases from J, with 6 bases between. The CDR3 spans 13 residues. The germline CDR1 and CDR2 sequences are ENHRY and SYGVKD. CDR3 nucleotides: TGTGCCATCAGTGAGGCAGATAACACTGAAGCTTTCTTT. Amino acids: CAISEADNTEAFF.

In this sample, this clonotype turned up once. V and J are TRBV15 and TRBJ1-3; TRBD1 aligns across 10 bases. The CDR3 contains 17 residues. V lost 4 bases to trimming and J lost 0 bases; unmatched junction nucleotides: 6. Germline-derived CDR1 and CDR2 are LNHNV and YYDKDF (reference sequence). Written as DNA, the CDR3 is TGTGCCACCAGCACCAGGGGACAGGGGAGCTCTGGAAACACCATATATTTT. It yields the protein CATSTRGQGSSGNTIYF.

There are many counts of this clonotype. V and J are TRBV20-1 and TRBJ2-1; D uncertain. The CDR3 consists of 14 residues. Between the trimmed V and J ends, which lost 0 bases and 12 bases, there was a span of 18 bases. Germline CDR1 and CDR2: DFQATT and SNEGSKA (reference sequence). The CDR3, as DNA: TGCAGTGCTAGAGATCGGCAATGGCGTTCGGGGCAGTTCTTC. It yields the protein CSARDRQWRSGQFF.

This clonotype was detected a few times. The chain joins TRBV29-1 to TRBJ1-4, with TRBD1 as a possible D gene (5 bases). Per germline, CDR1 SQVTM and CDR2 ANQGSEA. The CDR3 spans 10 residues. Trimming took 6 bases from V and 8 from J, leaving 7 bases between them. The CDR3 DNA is TGCAGCGTGAGGGGCGAAAAACTGTTTTTT. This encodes CSVRGEKLFF.

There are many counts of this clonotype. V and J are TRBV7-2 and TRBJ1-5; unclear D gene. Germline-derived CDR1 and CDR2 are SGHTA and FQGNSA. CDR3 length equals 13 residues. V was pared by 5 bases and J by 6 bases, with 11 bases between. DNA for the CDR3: TGTGCCAGCAGCCTAGACTTTGGTCAGCCCCAGCATTTT. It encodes CASSLDFGQPQHF. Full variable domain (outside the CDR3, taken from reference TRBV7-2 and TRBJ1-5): GAGVSQSPSNKVTEKGKDVELRCDPISGHTALYWYRQSLGQGLEFLIYFQGNSAPDKSGLPSDRFSAERTGGSVSTLTIQRTQQEDSAVYLCASSLDFGQPQHFGDGTRLSIL.

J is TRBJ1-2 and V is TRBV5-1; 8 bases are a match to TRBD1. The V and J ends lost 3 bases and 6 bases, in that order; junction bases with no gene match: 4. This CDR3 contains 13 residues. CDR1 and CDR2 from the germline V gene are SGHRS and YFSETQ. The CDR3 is CASSWGQDNGYTF. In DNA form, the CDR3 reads TGCGCCAGCAGCTGGGGACAGGATAATGGCTACACCTTC.

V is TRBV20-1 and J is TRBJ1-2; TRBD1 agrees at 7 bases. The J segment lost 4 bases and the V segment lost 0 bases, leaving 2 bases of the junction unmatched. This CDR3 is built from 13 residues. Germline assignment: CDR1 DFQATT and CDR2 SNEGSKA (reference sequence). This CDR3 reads CSAREGQSYGYTF. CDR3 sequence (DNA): TGCAGTGCTAGAGAGGGACAGTCCTATGGCTACACCTTC.

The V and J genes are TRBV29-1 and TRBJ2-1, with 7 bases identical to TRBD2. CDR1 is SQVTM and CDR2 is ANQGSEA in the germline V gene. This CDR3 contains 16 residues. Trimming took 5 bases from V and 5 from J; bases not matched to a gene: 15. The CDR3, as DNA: TGCAGCGTTCGGGTGTTGAGCGCGGGAGACAACAATGAGCAGTTCTTC. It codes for CSVRVLSAGDNNEQFF.